These T cell receptor beta chains were read from a single sample in a study of blood T cell repertoires in COVID-19. Using immunoSEQ multiplex PCR, the repertoire was profiled, and TCRdb retains in-frame clones only, with some absent. The table shows approximately 150,000 clones, with about nine tenths occurring only once. Input material: peripheral blood. The receptors derive from a human donor with COVID-19, enrolled during active disease. The donor label of this sample is uncertain. CDR3s include the opening cysteine and the closing phenylalanine or tryptophan. Each record gives: V gene, clone size, D gene, J gene, CDR3 protein, CDR3 DNA. D genes are given only for firm matches. The size of a clone is reported for some rows only, either as once, few or many, or as a class for expanded clones.

V: TRBV4-1
size: NA
D: TRBD1
J: TRBJ1-4
CDR3: CASSQPGTGDEKLFF
DNA: TGCGCCAGCAGCCAACCCGGGACAGGGGACGAAAAACTGTTTTTT

V: TRBV4-2
size: once
D: TRBD1
J: TRBJ2-1
CDR3: CASSHTGVDEQFF
DNA: TGTGCCAGCAGCCACACAGGGGTAGATGAGCAGTTCTTC

V: TRBV5-4
size: NA
D: TRBD2
J: TRBJ2-5
CDR3: CASSVVAGGRQETQYF
DNA: TGTGCCAGCAGCGTAGTAGCGGGGGGGCGGCAAGAGACCCAGTACTTC

V: TRBV7-9
size: NA
D: NA
J: TRBJ2-1
CDR3: CASSLQGDEQFF
DNA: TGTGCCAGCAGCTTACAGGGTGATGAGCAGTTCTTC

V: TRBV18
size: NA
D: TRBD1
J: TRBJ1-4
CDR3: CASLGQGNEKLFF
DNA: TGTGCCAGCCTGGGACAGGGGAATGAAAAACTGTTTTTT

V: TRBV29-1
size: NA
D: TRBD1
J: TRBJ2-7
CDR3: CSVARDRVDYEQYF
DNA: TGCAGCGTGGCGCGGGACAGGGTTGACTACGAGCAGTACTTC

V: TRBV11-2
size: NA
D: NA
J: TRBJ1-1
CDR3: CASRRGVNTEAFF
DNA: TGTGCCAGCAGACGGGGGGTGAACACTGAAGCTTTCTTT

V: TRBV2
size: few
D: NA
J: TRBJ2-7
CDR3: CASNGGGRSYEQYF
DNA: TGTGCCAGCAATGGTGGCGGAAGGTCCTACGAGCAGTACTTC

V: TRBV18
size: NA
D: TRBD1
J: TRBJ1-2
CDR3: CASSPFNPGQVEWYGYTF
DNA: TGTGCCAGCTCACCATTCAATCCGGGACAGGTAGAGTGGTATGGCTACACCTTC

V: TRBV18
size: NA
D: NA
J: TRBJ1-2
CDR3: CASSPPGGPYGYTF
DNA: TGTGCCAGCTCACCACCGGGGGGGCCCTATGGCTACACCTTC

V: TRBV25-1
size: NA
D: TRBD2
J: TRBJ2-5
CDR3: CASSESGGQETQYF
DNA: TGTGCCAGCAGTGAATCGGGAGGCCAAGAGACCCAGTACTTC

V: TRBV23-1
size: NA
D: NA
J: TRBJ1-2
CDR3: CASSQSRGIFNYGYTF
DNA: TGCGCCAGCAGTCAATCGCGCGGGATCTTTAACTATGGCTACACCTTC

V: TRBV5-1
size: NA
D: TRBD2
J: TRBJ2-1
CDR3: CASSSPSGGAYNEQFF
DNA: TGCGCCAGCAGCTCCCCGAGCGGGGGGGCCTACAATGAGCAGTTCTTC

V: TRBV2
size: NA
D: TRBD1
J: TRBJ1-1
CDR3: CASSGQGIAEAFF
DNA: TGTGCCAGCAGTGGACAGGGGATCGCTGAAGCTTTCTTT